Sequencing of this TCR beta chain was carried out in a study of Graves' ophthalmopathy and Graves' hyperthyroidism. Across the whole study: Peripheral blood was obtained at first diagnosis, ahead of any treatment. Study results and caveats: A 13-signature model separated ophthalmopathy from stable hyperthyroidism, around 88% sensitivity, around 81% specificity.

For repertoire sequencing, the TCR beta CDR3 regions were amplified from RNA transcripts. First-round RT-PCR used HTBI primers; second-round multiplex PCR followed. TCRdb analysed the multiplex PCR reads with MiXCR anew, one entry per CDR3 protein. The sample gives some 160,000 distinct CDR3 sequences, around 40% of which show up once; 8% to 9.5% is in the top ten. This clonotype was observed many times. Its target is unknown. V lost 8 bases, J lost 7 bases, and 26 bases lay in between. This CDR3 has 17 amino acids. Germline CDR1 reads MDHEN; CDR2 reads SYDVKM. The origin of this receptor is a man aged 25-40 years with Graves' ophthalmopathy. The material sequenced was peripheral blood. This chain joins TRBV28 and TRBJ2-2, with D maybe TRBD2 (6 bases). In DNA, the CDR3 is TGTGCCAGCCTCCGTCCCCCAAATAGCGCGCGGGGCGGGGAGCTGTTTTTT. It yields the protein CASLRPPNSARGGELFF.